Below, 21 T cell receptor beta chains from the same sample are listed, as sequenced in a study of shared clonotypes between healthy human individuals. Measured with immunoSEQ multiplex PCR; TCRdb has only the in-frame clones, and not every one. Here the sample spans approximately 1,500,000 clones, roughly 95% being singletons. Sequencing was performed on naive CD4+ T cells sorted from blood. Sample subset: CD45RA+ positively selected. These receptors all stem from a man under 40 in good health.

This clone was seen only once. This chain joins TRBV6-1 and TRBJ1-1; tentatively, D is TRBD1 (5 bases). The V gene lost 5 bases and the J gene lost 10 bases, with 17 bases spanning the gap. Per the germline V gene, CDR1 is MNHNS and CDR2 is SASEGT. CDR3 length equals 13 residues. The CDR3: CASSNLSPQGAFF. The CDR3 DNA reads as TGTGCCAGCAGTAACCTCAGCCCTCAGGGAGCTTTCTTT.

The chain links TRBV5-1 to TRBJ2-3; D possibly uses TRBD1 or TRBD2 (6 bases each). The CDR3 spans 15 residues. V was shortened by 6 bases and J by 0 bases, with 14 bases between the two germline ends. Per the germline V gene, CDR1 is SGHRS and CDR2 is YFSETQ. The CDR3 DNA reads as TGCGCCAGCACCCGGAACGGGGGCAGCACAGATACGCAGTATTTT. Protein product: CASTRNGGSTDTQYF.

The chain employs TRBV2 and TRBJ1-2, with D possibly TRBD1 on 6 matching bases. Germline CDR1 reads SNHLY; CDR2 reads FYNNEI. The CDR3 sequence is 13 residues long. Trimming cost V 6 bases and J 8 bases, with 16 bases left between them. The CDR3 DNA is TGTGCCAGCAGCCCTGGGGGCGCAGGAGGCTACACCTTC. Protein product: CASSPGGAGGYTF.

This clone occurred once. The V and J genes are TRBV2 and TRBJ1-1; 8 positions match TRBD1. This CDR3 contains 13 residues. Germline-derived CDR1 and CDR2 are SNHLY and FYNNEI. V shed 4 bases and J 6 bases; nucleotides not matched to a gene: 4. CDR3 in amino acids: CASSGTGRPEAFF. In DNA, the CDR3 is TGTGCCAGCAGTGGGACAGGGCGCCCTGAAGCTTTCTTT.

This clone was recorded once. This chain connects TRBV4-3 to TRBJ2-7; D perhaps matches TRBD2 (5 bases). Per the germline V gene, CDR1 is LGHNA and CDR2 is YSLEER. Trimming took off 0 bases at V and 6 bases at J, with 18 bases between the two ends. The CDR3 consists of 16 residues. The CDR3 loop reads CASSQDDRAGEGEQYF. The DNA of the CDR3 is TGCGCCAGCAGCCAAGATGATAGGGCAGGCGAGGGCGAGCAGTACTTC.

The chain couples TRBV7-9 to TRBJ1-4, with D unresolved. The CDR3 totals 15 residues. Deletions cut 4 bases from V and 5 bases from J, with 14 bases between. The germline gives CDR1 SEHNR, CDR2 FQNEAQ (reference sequence). The CDR3 region has the DNA TGTGCCAGCAGCTCCCACTCAACCCGAAATGAAAAACTGTTTTTT. It translates to CASSSHSTRNEKLFF.

The chain couples TRBV30 to TRBJ2-7; TRBD2 is a possible D gene (6 bases). In germline, CDR1 is GTSNPN, CDR2 SVGIG (reference sequence). Trimming left V 4 bases short and J 4 bases short, with 23 bases between. The CDR3 covers 16 residues. The CDR3: CAWNERGRGLNYEQYF. CDR3 DNA: TGTGCCTGGAACGAAAGAGGTAGGGGACTTAATTACGAGCAGTACTTC.

The rearrangement uses TRBV4-3 and TRBJ2-1; the D gene is possibly TRBD2 (6 bases). The CDR3 has 17 residues. V lost 3 bases, J lost 0 bases, and 15 bases lay in between. Germline CDR1 reads LGHNA; CDR2 reads YSLEER. The CDR3 region has the DNA TGCGCCAGCAGCCAGAGCTCGGTGGGGGGCTCCTACAATGAGCAGTTCTTC. As protein: CASSQSSVGGSYNEQFF.

V usage is TRBV29-1 and J usage is TRBJ1-2; 10 positions match TRBD1. J lost 3 bases, V lost 6 bases, and 10 bases had no gene match. CDR3 length: 15 amino acids. The germline V gene has CDR1 SQVTM and CDR2 ANQGSEA. The CDR3 is CSVARTGGGDYGYTF. The DNA for the CDR3 is TGCAGCGTCGCCCGGACAGGGGGTGGGGACTATGGCTACACCTTC. The entire variable domain, with the rest obtained from reference TRBV29-1 and TRBJ1-2, is as follows: SAVISQKPSRDICQRGTSLTIQCQVDSQVTMMFWYRQQPGQSLTLIATANQGSEATYESGFVIDKFPISRPNLTFSTLTVSNMSPEDSSIYLCSVARTGGGDYGYTFGSGTRLTVV.

V gene TRBV5-1 combines with J gene TRBJ2-1; D is unclear. Germline V CDR1 and CDR2: SGHRS, YFSETQ. The V end lost 0 bases, the J end lost 7 bases, and 14 bases lay between the germline ends. The CDR3 has 15 amino acids. For the CDR3, the DNA is TGCGCCAGCAGCTTGGAAGGGCTCCCAAGGAATGAGCAGTTCTTC. Protein sequence: CASSLEGLPRNEQFF.

The CDR3 DNA sequence: TGTGCCAGCAGTTTTTACAGGAACACCGGGGAGCTGTTTTTT. Translated: CASSFYRNTGELFF. The chain is built from TRBV28 and TRBJ2-2, with no clear D. Germline assignment: CDR1 MDHEN and CDR2 SYDVKM. V was trimmed by 3 bases and J by 1 base, leaving 6 bases between them. The CDR3 covers 14 residues.

As for this clone: Distinct nucleotide sequences in the sample also encode this CDR3. The chain has TRBV4-3 and TRBJ1-1; D remains unclear. CDR1 and CDR2 from the germline V gene are LGHNA and YSLEER. CDR3 length equals 13 residues. V gave up 0 bases and J gave up 1 base, with 3 bases separating them. CDR3 sequence reads: CASSQDRNTEAFF. CDR3 DNA sequence: TGCGCCAGCAGCCAAGACAGGAACACTGAAGCTTTCTTT.

The chain links TRBV19 to TRBJ1-1, with D possibly being TRBD1 (5 bases). The CDR3 is made up of 14 amino acids. Per the germline V gene, CDR1 is LNHDA and CDR2 is SQIVND (reference sequence). V was clipped by 3 bases and J by 1 base, with 9 bases between them. This chain's CDR3 is CASSITGPNTEAFF. The CDR3 region has the DNA TGTGCCAGTAGTATTACGGGACCGAACACTGAAGCTTTCTTT.

This clone was counted a single time. This chain joins TRBV19 and TRBJ2-7; D might be TRBD2 (5 bases). The V end lost 0 bases, the J end lost 6 bases, and 9 bases lay between the germline ends. The CDR3 length is 13 residues. Germline assignment: CDR1 LNHDA and CDR2 SQIVND (reference sequence). The DNA of the CDR3 is TGTGCCAGTAGTATAGATCTGAGGGCCGAGCAGTACTTC. Translated: CASSIDLRAEQYF.

The chain combines TRBV5-5 with TRBJ2-7; D is ambiguous. V was shortened by 3 bases and J by 5 bases, with 12 bases between the two germline ends. The germline V gene has CDR1 SGHKS and CDR2 YYEKEE (reference sequence). This CDR3 region has 13 residues. The CDR3 spells CASSSGPRDEQYF. Written as DNA, the CDR3 is TGTGCCAGCAGCTCCGGGCCCCGCGACGAGCAGTACTTC.

The rearrangement joins TRBV5-1 to TRBJ2-2; tentative D call: TRBD2 (5 bases). This CDR3 contains 15 residues. Germline CDR1 SGHRS, CDR2 YFSETQ. V gave up 2 bases and J gave up 4 bases, with 12 bases separating them. CDR3 region: CASSFNSVGTGELFF. The CDR3 DNA is TGCGCCAGCAGCTTTAATAGCGTTGGCACCGGGGAGCTGTTTTTT.

V and J are TRBV7-9 and TRBJ2-3; D not resolved. CDR3 size: 11 residues. Germline V gene lookup returns CDR1 SEHNR and CDR2 FQNEAQ (reference sequence). V lost 7 bases and J lost 1, with 3 bases in between. The CDR3 is CASTRTDTQYF. CDR3 sequence (DNA): TGTGCCAGCACCCGCACAGATACGCAGTATTTT. Full variable domain (missing parts from reference TRBV7-9 and TRBJ2-3): DTGVSQNPRHKITKRGQNVTFRCDPISEHNRLYWYRQTLGQGPEFLTYFQNEAQLEKSRLLSDRFSAERPKGSFSTLEIQRTEQGDSAMYLCASTRTDTQYFGPGTRLTVL.

The chain combines TRBV15 with TRBJ2-7; no reliable D call. The CDR3 is made up of 14 amino acids. Germline V gives CDR1 LNHNV, CDR2 YYDKDF (reference sequence). The germline V and J ends were trimmed by 0 bases and 5 bases, with 11 bases remaining between them. The CDR3 loop reads CATSREFRAHEQYF. For the CDR3, the DNA is TGTGCCACCAGCAGAGAATTCAGAGCCCACGAGCAGTACTTC. Together with reference TRBV15 and TRBJ2-7, the CDR3 gives the full variable domain: DAMVIQNPRYQVTQFGKPVTLSCSQTLNHNVMYWYQQKSSQAPKLLFHYYDKDFNNEADTPDNFQSRRPNTSFCFLDIRSPGLGDTAMYLCATSREFRAHEQYFGPGTRLTVT.

The chain couples TRBV5-4 to TRBJ2-3; tentatively, D is TRBD2 (6 bases). Germline CDR1 SGHNT, CDR2 YYREEE (reference sequence). V lost 1 base to trimming and J lost 2 bases, with 17 bases between them. The CDR3 length is 17 residues. In DNA, the CDR3 is TGTGCCAGCAGCTTGAAGGGCAGTGGAGGGTCCACAGATACGCAGTATTTT. Amino acids: CASSLKGSGGSTDTQYF.

As DNA, the CDR3 is TGTGCCAGCAGCCAAACGGGACTAGCGGGACGACACGAGCAGTTCTTC. As protein: CASSQTGLAGRHEQFF. The chain employs TRBV7-3 and TRBJ2-1, with TRBD2 matching 13 bases. V gave up 5 bases and J gave up 10 bases; unmatched junction bases: 11. The CDR3 is made up of 16 amino acids. Germline CDR1 reads SGHTA; CDR2 reads FQGTGA.

The J gene is TRBJ2-2, the V gene TRBV7-6; TRBD2 aligns across 10 bases. The V gene end was trimmed by 2 bases and the J gene end by 4 bases; junction bases not matched to a gene: 4. CDR1 and CDR2 (germline): SGHVS, FNYEAQ. The CDR3 totals 16 residues. CDR3 sequence: CASSLTGLAFTGELFF. In nucleotides, the CDR3 is TGTGCCAGCAGCTTAACGGGACTAGCGTTCACCGGGGAGCTGTTTTTT.